Following are 7 T cell receptor beta chains from one sample sequenced in a study of T cell repertoires in cytomegalovirus infection. TCRdb reprocessed the reads with MiXCR, giving one entry per CDR3 protein. This repertoire shows some 400,000 distinct CDR3 sequences, about a third found once; its top ten account for 12% to 15%. The source material was PBMCs. All receptors come from a human donor in good health (CMV status not recorded). Some clones in this sample may be carry-over from other donors' samples.

This clonotype was recorded at least ten times. The chain recombines TRBV7-2 with TRBJ2-3, with TRBD2 matching 8 bases. Trimming removed 5 bases from V and 6 bases from J; junction bases left unmatched: 7. Looked up from germline, CDR1 is SGHTA and CDR2 is FQGNSA. The CDR3 length is 14 residues. This CDR3 reads CASSLGLATDTQYF. In DNA form, the CDR3 reads TGTGCCAGCAGCCTTGGACTAGCTACGGATACGCAGTATTTT.

This clonotype was seen only a few times. The chain joins TRBV18 to TRBJ1-4, with D unclear. Germline values: CDR1 KGHSH, CDR2 LQKENI. Trimming took off 1 base at V and 0 bases at J, with 6 bases between the two ends. This CDR3 is built from 15 residues. Written as DNA, the CDR3 is TGTGCCAGCTCACCACTGACTGCAACTAATGAAAAACTGTTTTTT. This encodes CASSPLTATNEKLFF.

This clonotype was observed many times. The chain recombines TRBV19 with TRBJ1-4; tentatively, D is TRBD1 (5 bases). The CDR3 is made up of 13 amino acids. The V end was cut by 8 bases, the J end by 1 base, with 8 bases between. The germline V gene has CDR1 LNHDA and CDR2 SQIVND (reference sequence). Here the CDR3 reads CASHGGTNEKLFF. CDR3 DNA sequence: TGTGCCAGTCACGGGGGAACTAATGAAAAACTGTTTTTT.

There are a few counts of this clonotype. The rearrangement joins TRBV6-2 or TRBV6-3 to TRBJ1-2; D unresolved. From germline, CDR1 is MNHEY and CDR2 SVGEGT. V dropped 5 bases and J dropped 8 bases, with 21 bases sitting between them. The CDR3 runs to 15 residues. The CDR3 sequence: CASSHLRPTWGGYTF. DNA for the CDR3: TGTGCCAGCAGTCACCTCCGACCGACCTGGGGAGGCTACACCTTC.

This clonotype has at least ten counts. V is TRBV7-2 and J is TRBJ1-1; D gene unclear. The CDR3 has 15 residues. CDR1 and CDR2 from the germline V gene are SGHTA and FQGNSA. Trimming took 3 bases from V and 1 from J, leaving 12 bases between them. This chain's CDR3 is CASSFAPGKNTEAFF. The CDR3 nucleotides read TGTGCCAGCAGCTTTGCCCCGGGCAAGAACACTGAAGCTTTCTTT.

The chain recombines TRBV27 with TRBJ2-3, with 9 bases aligning to TRBD1. V was clipped by 5 bases and J by 2 bases; unmatched bases: 8. The CDR3 sequence is 16 residues long. CDR1 and CDR2 from the germline V gene are MNHEY and SMNVEV (reference sequence). In DNA form, the CDR3 reads TGTGCCAGCAGTCCGCACAGGGGGCGGATCACAGATACGCAGTATTTT. This codes for CASSPHRGRITDTQYF.

This clonotype has ten or more counts. This chain uses TRBV12-3 or TRBV12-4 with TRBJ1-6, with D hard to call. Trimming removed 0 bases from V and 10 bases from J, with 10 bases in between. This CDR3 is built from 14 residues. CDR3 protein: CASSLAPGPSPLHF. The CDR3 nucleotides are TGTGCCAGCAGTTTAGCTCCCGGGCCCTCACCCCTCCACTTT.